Presented here are 21 T cell receptor beta chains from one specimen sequenced in a study of blood T cell repertoires in COVID-19. The table came from immunoSEQ multiplex PCR; TCRdb's copy has only in-frame clones and leaves some out. Found here are some 190,000 clones, approximately 88% of them singletons; the top ten hold approximately 3%. The sequenced material came from PBMCs or T cells enriched from blood (not recorded which). All receptors come from a woman aged 25-40 years who had recovered from COVID-19.

The V gene is TRBV4-2, the J gene TRBJ2-1, with D maybe TRBD2 (7 bases). CDR3 length equals 14 residues. V was cut by 1 base and J by 6 bases, with 10 bases left in between. Germline V gene lookup returns CDR1 LGHNA and CDR2 YNFKEQ. DNA for the CDR3: TGTGCCAGCAGCCAAGGGAGGGGGGGCAATGAGCAGTTCTTC. Encoded protein: CASSQGRGGNEQFF.

The genes are TRBV30 and TRBJ2-5, with D perhaps matching TRBD2 (5 bases). The length of the CDR3 is 15 residues. Trimming took off 5 bases at V and 2 bases at J, with 18 bases between the two ends. Germline V gene data show CDR1 as GTSNPN and CDR2 as SVGIG (reference sequence). CDR3 sequence reads: CAWGRVQIPQETQYF. Written as DNA, the CDR3 is TGTGCCTGGGGGCGGGTCCAGATCCCGCAAGAGACCCAGTACTTC. The variable domain in full, completed from reference TRBV30 and TRBJ2-5, reads SQTIHQWPATLVQPVGSPLSLECTVEGTSNPNLYWYRQAAGRGLQLLFYSVGIGQISSEVPQNLSASRPQDRQFILSSKKLLLSDSGFYLCAWGRVQIPQETQYFGPGTRLLVL.

The genes are TRBV28 and TRBJ2-4; tentatively, D is TRBD1 (5 bases). Germline V gene sequence: CDR1 MDHEN, CDR2 SYDVKM. V was shortened by 8 bases and J by 0 bases, with 8 bases between the two germline ends. The CDR3 totals 13 residues. The CDR3 coding sequence is TGTGCCAGCTCGCAGGGAGCCAAAAACATTCAGTACTTC. Its protein product is CASSQGAKNIQYF.

With respect to this clone: A junction end diverges from the germline sequence, so it may reflect a read error. This chain uses TRBV7-7 with TRBJ2-2, with a possible D match to TRBD2 (6 bases). CDR1 and CDR2 (germline): SSHAT, FNYEAQ (reference sequence). The CDR3 is 15 residues long. CDR3: CASSLGLPNTGELFF. The CDR3 nucleotides read TGTGCTAGCAGCCTGGGACTCCCGAACACCGGGGAGCTGTTTTTT. The full variable domain, completed using reference TRBV7-7 and TRBJ2-2, is GAGVSQSPRYKVTKRGQDVTLRCDPISSHATLYWYQQALGQGPEFLTYFNYEAQPDKSGLPSDRFSAERPEGSISTLTIQRTEQRDSAMYRCASSLGLPNTGELFFGEGSRLTVL.

The chain is built from TRBV19 and TRBJ2-2; 9 positions match TRBD2. The CDR3 has 18 amino acids. Germline CDR1 reads LNHDA; CDR2 reads SQIVND (reference sequence). Trimming removed 4 bases from V and 0 bases from J; junction bases left unmatched: 9. CDR3 bases: TGTGCCAGTAGTAGTTTAGCGGGAGTGTACCCGAACACCGGGGAGCTGTTTTTT. Residues: CASSSLAGVYPNTGELFF. Together with reference TRBV19 and TRBJ2-2, the CDR3 gives the full variable domain: DGGITQSPKYLFRKEGQNVTLSCEQNLNHDAMYWYRQDPGQGLRLIYYSQIVNDFQKGDIAEGYSVSREKKESFPLTVTSAQKNPTAFYLCASSSLAGVYPNTGELFFGEGSRLTVL.

The rearrangement links TRBV10-3 to TRBJ2-3, with TRBD2 matching 8 bases. Germline CDR1 is ENHRY and CDR2 is SYGVKD. V gave up 8 bases and J gave up 2 bases; unmatched junction bases: 12. The CDR3 is 16 residues long. CDR3 DNA: TGTGCCATCCAGCCGGCTAGCGGGCTACCCACAGATACGCAGTATTTT. Its translation is CAIQPASGLPTDTQYF.

This chain connects TRBV6-5 to TRBJ2-7; 7 bases agree with TRBD2. This CDR3 spans 15 amino acids. The germline CDR1 and CDR2 sequences are MNHEY and SVGAGI. J lost 4 bases, V lost 10 bases, and 16 bases had no gene match. The CDR3 loop reads CATLVSSGALYEQYV. The DNA for the CDR3 is TGTGCCACCCTGGTATCCAGCGGGGCTTTATACGAGCAGTACGTC.

The table lists this clone with a few counts. J is TRBJ2-1 and V is TRBV5-1; no definite D call. Germline-derived CDR1 and CDR2 are SGHRS and YFSETQ. The CDR3 sequence is 14 residues long. Between the trimmed V and J ends, which lost 4 bases and 1 base, there was a span of 9 bases. The CDR3: CASSADTSYNEQFF. The CDR3 coding sequence is TGCGCCAGCAGCGCCGACACATCCTACAATGAGCAGTTCTTC.

The CDR3 here is CASSEGTGEVNEQFF. CDR3 bases: TGCGCCAGCAGTGAAGGGACAGGGGAGGTCAATGAGCAGTTCTTC. This chain joins TRBV10-1 and TRBJ2-1; 10 nucleotides agree with TRBD1. CDR1 and CDR2 from the germline V gene are WNHNN and SYGVQD (reference sequence). Trimming cost V 3 bases and J 6 bases; bases outside gene matches: 5. This CDR3 contains 15 residues.

This clone was detected once. The chain uses TRBV7-2 and TRBJ2-7; no clear D. V dropped 4 bases and J dropped 0 bases, with 10 bases sitting between them. CDR1 and CDR2 (germline): SGHTA, FQGNSA. The CDR3 runs 14 residues. This CDR3 is CASSSGVGSYEQYV. The DNA of the CDR3 is TGTGCCAGCAGCTCCGGAGTGGGCTCCTACGAGCAGTACGTC.

The rearrangement joins TRBV24-1 to TRBJ1-5; D is unresolved. The CDR3 covers 14 residues. Deletions cut 1 base from V and 5 bases from J, with 8 bases between. In germline, CDR1 is KGHDR, CDR2 SFDVKD. The chain's CDR3 is CATSDLSGDQPQHF. The DNA for the CDR3 is TGTGCCACCAGTGATTTATCCGGGGATCAGCCCCAGCATTTT.

Many counts were recorded for this clone. The chain joins TRBV4-2 to TRBJ1-5, with D perhaps matching TRBD1 (5 bases). Germline V gene sequence: CDR1 LGHNA, CDR2 YNFKEQ. The length of the CDR3 is 15 residues. V was trimmed by 2 bases and J by 3 bases, leaving 11 bases between them. CDR3 coding DNA: TGTGCCAGCAGCCAATCGGGGGGGACCAATCAGCCCCAGCATTTT. Translation gives CASSQSGGTNQPQHF.

This chain joins TRBV19 and TRBJ1-1, with a possible D match to TRBD1 (6 bases). This CDR3 is 14 amino acids long. V lost 7 bases and J lost 4, with 16 bases in between. Germline loops: CDR1 LNHDA, CDR2 SQIVND (reference sequence). CDR3 DNA: TGTGCCAGTACCCTACAGGGAGTAAGCACTGAAGCTTTCTTT. The encoded protein is CASTLQGVSTEAFF. Complete variable domain (other parts from reference TRBV19 and TRBJ1-1): DGGITQSPKYLFRKEGQNVTLSCEQNLNHDAMYWYRQDPGQGLRLIYYSQIVNDFQKGDIAEGYSVSREKKESFPLTVTSAQKNPTAFYLCASTLQGVSTEAFFGQGTRLTVV.

This chain uses TRBV5-4 with TRBJ1-4; 12 bases map to TRBD1. The CDR3 is 15 residues long. J lost 8 bases, V lost 0 bases, and 2 bases had no gene match. Germline values: CDR1 SGHNT, CDR2 YYREEE (reference sequence). The CDR3 nucleotides are TGTGCCAGCAGCTTGGCCGGGACAGGGGGCGAAAAACTGTTTTTT. It yields the protein CASSLAGTGGEKLFF.

V usage is TRBV27 and J usage is TRBJ2-7, with D possibly matching TRBD1 (6 bases). The germline CDR1 and CDR2 sequences are MNHEY and SMNVEV (reference sequence). The CDR3 has 15 amino acids. The V end lost 2 bases, the J end lost 2 bases, and 13 bases lay between the germline ends. The CDR3 is CASSLTGLVPYEQYV. The CDR3 bases are TGTGCCAGCAGTTTAACAGGGCTAGTGCCCTACGAGCAGTACGTC.

The rearrangement uses TRBV4-2 and TRBJ2-1; TRBD2 agrees at 8 bases. Germline assignment: CDR1 LGHNA and CDR2 YNFKEQ. Trimming took 1 base from V and 5 from J; bases not matched to a gene: 7. The CDR3 is made up of 16 amino acids. CDR3 protein: CASSQGPGRDHNEQFF. CDR3 bases: TGTGCCAGCAGCCAAGGGCCCGGGAGGGACCACAATGAGCAGTTCTTC.

The chain joins TRBV9 to TRBJ2-2, with 8 bases aligning to TRBD1. The CDR3 extends over 18 amino acids. Germline V lookup: CDR1 SGDLS, CDR2 YYNGEE. J gave up 1 base and V 0 bases, and 8 bases lay outside the gene matches. The chain's CDR3 is CASSVVGWGQVNTGELFF. CDR3 DNA sequence: TGTGCCAGCAGCGTAGTAGGTTGGGGACAGGTGAACACCGGGGAGCTGTTTTTT.

The rearrangement links TRBV24-1 to TRBJ1-2, with D uncertain. Germline V gives CDR1 KGHDR, CDR2 SFDVKD. Trimming left V 4 bases short and J 8 bases short, with 16 bases between. CDR3 length equals 14 residues. As DNA, the CDR3 is TGTGCCACCAGTGAGCGGGAGCGCTCGGCGGGCTACACCTTC. Protein sequence: CATSERERSAGYTF.

The CDR3 protein is CAAREGWVYEQYF. CDR3 sequence (DNA): TGTGCTGCGAGGGAGGGTTGGGTTTACGAGCAGTACTTC. The rearrangement links TRBV6-6 to TRBJ2-7; 7 nucleotides align to TRBD2. Per germline, CDR1 MNHNY and CDR2 SVGAGI (reference sequence). The CDR3 has 13 residues.

CDR3 sequence reads: CASSIDSGLAGGQETQYF. DNA for the CDR3: TGTGCCAGTAGTATAGACTCGGGACTAGCGGGAGGGCAAGAGACCCAGTACTTC. The gene calls are TRBV19 and TRBJ2-5, with 16 bases aligning to TRBD2. This CDR3 region has 18 residues. Per germline, CDR1 LNHDA and CDR2 SQIVND (reference sequence). V shed 0 bases, J shed 2 bases, and the junction held 3 bases outside the gene matches.

V is TRBV27 and J is TRBJ1-3, with unresolved D. The germline V gene encodes CDR1 MNHEY and CDR2 SMNVEV (reference sequence). The CDR3 has 13 residues. V was shortened by 2 bases and J by 3 bases, with 5 bases between the two germline ends. CDR3 bases: TGTGCCAGCAGTTTAGTTCTTGGAAACACCATATATTTT. This codes for CASSLVLGNTIYF.